These 20 T cell receptor beta chains were all obtained from the same sample, sequenced in a study of blood T cell repertoires in COVID-19. The repertoire was sequenced with immunoSEQ multiplex PCR; TCRdb's copy has only in-frame clones and lacks some. The sample lists approximately 400,000 clones, roughly nine tenths occurring once. The sample consisted of peripheral blood. These receptors came from a man aged 35 to 55 with acute or convalescent COVID-19.

J is TRBJ1-5 and V is TRBV28, with D perhaps TRBD1 (5 bases). The CDR3 contains 14 residues. Trimming took 6 bases from V and 0 from J, leaving 9 bases between them. Germline V gives CDR1 MDHEN, CDR2 SYDVKM. As DNA, the CDR3 is TGTGCCAGCAGAGGACAATCTAGCAATCAGCCCCAGCATTTT. Protein: CASRGQSSNQPQHF.

V gene TRBV19 combines with J gene TRBJ1-4; 8 bases line up with TRBD1. This CDR3 contains 14 residues. Germline CDR1 reads LNHDA; CDR2 reads SQIVND (reference sequence). Unmatched junction bases numbered 7, after V lost 6 bases and J lost 7 bases. CDR3 nucleotides: TGTGCCAGTAGACCCACAGGGGGAAGTGAAAAACTGTTTTTT. It translates to CASRPTGGSEKLFF.

The V gene is TRBV4-1, the J gene TRBJ1-2; weak D call: TRBD1 (6 bases). With 1 base removed from V and 5 bases from J, the gap between germline ends came to 17 bases. This CDR3 has 16 amino acids. Germline V lookup: CDR1 MGHRA, CDR2 YSYEKL. CDR3 sequence reads: CASSQAWGGQRYGYTF. DNA of the CDR3: TGCGCCAGCAGCCAAGCTTGGGGGGGGCAGAGATATGGCTACACCTTC.

The rearrangement links TRBV6-5 to TRBJ1-3; no clear D gene. The CDR3 is 12 residues long. Germline CDR1 reads MNHEY; CDR2 reads SVGAGI. Trimming took off 5 bases at V and 9 bases at J, with 11 bases between the two ends. The CDR3 spells CASSRNGGTIYF. The CDR3 coding sequence is TGTGCCAGCAGTCGAAACGGAGGCACCATATATTTT.

V is TRBV6-6 and J is TRBJ1-5, with D uncertain. Germline-derived CDR1 and CDR2 are MNHNY and SVGAGI (reference sequence). V was trimmed by 1 base and J by 7 bases, leaving 8 bases between them. This CDR3 is 13 amino acids long. This CDR3 reads CASSYYGGQPQHF. The CDR3 DNA reads as TGTGCCAGCAGTTACTATGGTGGCCAGCCCCAGCATTTT.

This clone showed up just once. The CDR3 region has the DNA TGCGCCAGCAGTGGCGGACAGGGCGGGTCACCCCTCCACTTT. As protein: CASSGGQGGSPLHF. The chain joins TRBV5-1 to TRBJ1-6, with 8 nucleotides matching TRBD1. The J segment lost 10 bases and the V segment lost 5 bases, leaving 8 bases of the junction unmatched. Germline V lookup: CDR1 SGHRS, CDR2 YFSETQ. This CDR3 is 14 amino acids long.

The chain couples TRBV18 to TRBJ1-2, with a weak D call TRBD1 (5 bases). The V gene lost 3 bases and the J gene lost 2 bases, with 10 bases spanning the gap. The germline gives CDR1 KGHSH, CDR2 LQKENI. This CDR3 region has 14 residues. For the CDR3, the DNA is TGTGCCAGCTCACCTTCGGGGGAAAACTATGGCTACACCTTC. The encoded protein is CASSPSGENYGYTF.

This chain joins TRBV11-3 and TRBJ2-1, with 7 bases lining up with TRBD1. With V trimmed by 1 base and J by 10 bases, 4 bases remained unmatched. The CDR3 covers 13 residues. CDR1 and CDR2 from the germline V gene are SGHNT and YENEEA. CDR3 protein: CASSLGSGQEQFF. Written as DNA, the CDR3 is TGTGCCAGCAGCTTAGGTTCGGGACAGGAGCAGTTCTTC.

V is TRBV7-2 and J is TRBJ2-6; 8 bases match TRBD1. The CDR3 is made up of 16 amino acids. Germline assignment: CDR1 SGHTA and CDR2 FQGNSA. V shed 10 bases, J shed 0 bases, and the junction held 8 bases outside the gene matches. The CDR3 DNA is TGTGCCACACAGGGGGGACGGACCTCTGGGGCCAACGTCCTGACTTTC. This gives the protein CATQGGRTSGANVLTF.

V and J are TRBV6-4 and TRBJ1-1; possible D gene TRBD1, 5 bases. V was clipped by 7 bases and J by 0 bases, with 12 bases between them. This CDR3 has 14 amino acids. Germline V CDR1 and CDR2: MRHNA, SNTAGT. In nucleotides, the CDR3 is TGTGCCAGCAAGTTAGGGGCTTTGAACACTGAAGCTTTCTTT. It specifies CASKLGALNTEAFF.

This chain links TRBV14 with TRBJ1-2; 7 nucleotides agree with TRBD1. After removal of 7 bases from V and 4 bases from J, the junction contained 21 bases not matched to a gene. CDR1 SGHDN and CDR2 FVKESK come from the germline V gene. The CDR3 runs 18 residues. CDR3 coding DNA: TGTGCCAGCACCTTCAGAGGGGGCGAAAACAAAGTGTGCTATGGCTACACCTTC. It encodes CASTFRGGENKVCYGYTF.

This clone appeared once. This chain links TRBV7-9 with TRBJ2-6, with no clear D. V lost 5 bases and J lost 0, with 8 bases in between. The germline CDR1 and CDR2 sequences are SEHNR and FQNEAQ (reference sequence). CDR3 length: 15 amino acids. This CDR3 is CASSGLSSGANVLTF. CDR3 in DNA: TGTGCCAGCAGCGGGCTCAGCTCTGGGGCCAACGTCCTGACTTTC.

The chain carries TRBV5-1 and TRBJ1-2; D perhaps matches TRBD1 (5 bases). V lost 4 bases, J lost 2 bases, and 21 bases lay in between. Germline CDR1 is SGHRS and CDR2 is YFSETQ. The CDR3 is 17 residues long. This CDR3 reads CASSRGGWELTNYGYTF. CDR3 DNA sequence: TGCGCCAGCAGCAGGGGAGGTTGGGAGTTGACGAACTATGGCTACACCTTC.

Turning to this clone: This CDR3 is also generated by other DNA sequences in the sample. This chain connects TRBV27 to TRBJ2-1; the match to TRBD1 covers 9 bases. In germline, CDR1 is MNHEY, CDR2 SMNVEV (reference sequence). V lost 4 bases and J lost 4; bases outside the gene matches: 5. This CDR3 comprises 15 residues. The CDR3 DNA reads as TGTGCCAGCAGTTCTCCGGGACAGGGATACAATGAGCAGTTCTTC. Its translation: CASSSPGQGYNEQFF.

The J gene is TRBJ2-1, the V gene TRBV5-1; 14 nucleotides match TRBD2. Trimming at V came to 3 bases and at J to 5 bases, leaving 1 base not matched to a gene. This CDR3 is 15 amino acids long. Looked up from germline, CDR1 is SGHRS and CDR2 is YFSETQ. CDR3 nucleotides: TGCGCCAGCAGCTGGACTAGCGGGAGGAACAATGAGCAGTTCTTC. It codes for CASSWTSGRNNEQFF.

This chain connects TRBV28 to TRBJ2-7; 7 bases are shared with TRBD2. The junction had 8 bases not matched to a gene; V was cut back by 8 bases and J by 1 base. Germline-derived CDR1 and CDR2 are MDHEN and SYDVKM. The CDR3 loop spans 14 amino acids. The CDR3 loop reads CASRVPAGSYEQYF. CDR3 nucleotides: TGTGCCAGCCGAGTCCCAGCGGGGTCCTACGAGCAGTACTTC. Based on the CDR3 plus reference TRBV28 and TRBJ2-7, the full variable domain is DVKVTQSSRYLVKRTGEKVFLECVQDMDHENMFWYRQDPGLGLRLIYFSYDVKMKEKGDIPEGYSVSREKKERFSLILESASTNQTSMYLCASRVPAGSYEQYFGPGTRLTVT.

This clone was observed a handful of times. The chain combines TRBV9 with TRBJ2-1; 9 nucleotides line up with TRBD1. CDR1 and CDR2 from the germline V gene are SGDLS and YYNGEE. J gave up 1 base and V 0 bases, and 14 bases lay outside the gene matches. The CDR3 spans 20 residues. The CDR3, as DNA: TGTGCCAGCAGCGTAGGGTGGGACAGGGACTCCCTTAGATCCTACAATGAGCAGTTCTTC. Protein product: CASSVGWDRDSLRSYNEQFF.

The chain uses TRBV4-2 and TRBJ1-1; no definite D call. Germline V gene data show CDR1 as LGHNA and CDR2 as YNFKEQ. This CDR3 region has 15 residues. V dropped 0 bases and J dropped 0 bases, with 8 bases sitting between them. CDR3 nucleotides: TGTGCCAGCAGCCAAGAGGCGGGTGTGAACACTGAAGCTTTCTTT. Translating it yields CASSQEAGVNTEAFF.

This chain connects TRBV28 to TRBJ2-1; 9 bases fit TRBD1. The V gene's germline CDR1 is MDHEN and CDR2 SYDVKM. CDR3 length: 14 amino acids. V lost 5 bases to trimming and J lost 7 bases; unmatched junction nucleotides: 6. The CDR3 loop reads CASSAGTGNNEQFF. The CDR3 DNA reads as TGTGCCAGCAGTGCCGGGACAGGGAATAATGAGCAGTTCTTC.

The V call is TRBV19, the J call TRBJ1-6, with TRBD1 matching over 7 bases. Germline assignment: CDR1 LNHDA and CDR2 SQIVND (reference sequence). The CDR3 has 13 amino acids. Trimming took 3 bases from V and 10 from J; bases not matched to a gene: 3. CDR3 region: CASSIGQESPLHF. The CDR3 nucleotides are TGTGCCAGTAGTATCGGACAGGAATCACCCCTCCACTTT. Using reference TRBV19 and TRBJ1-6 for the parts outside the CDR3, the full variable domain is DGGITQSPKYLFRKEGQNVTLSCEQNLNHDAMYWYRQDPGQGLRLIYYSQIVNDFQKGDIAEGYSVSREKKESFPLTVTSAQKNPTAFYLCASSIGQESPLHFGNGTRLTVT.